This entry concerns a single T cell receptor beta chain. Its antigen is as yet unknown. The CDR3 is made up of 15 amino acids. V gave up 2 bases and J gave up 8 bases, with 15 bases separating them. Germline CDR1 reads WSHSY; CDR2 reads SAAADI. This record comes from a study of cytomegalovirus exposure and HLA in healthy donors. Study at large: Unique TCRs from HLA-typed donors, roughly 87 million of them, were held in an early data release.

13 Jbeta primers and 60 Vbeta primers were used for the PCR. The table came from immunoSEQ multiplex PCR; TCRdb's copy has only in-frame clones and leaves some out. The sample includes 150,000 or so clones, 73% seen only once; the top ten take 1.5% to 2%. Study observations and caveats: Among the most significant clusters, several appeared linked to common viral pathogens in a later analysis.

The sample comprised PBMCs. The sequence was collected from a woman between 18 and 29 years old in good health and CMV-seronegative. V gene TRBV10-2 combines with J gene TRBJ1-4; TRBD1 might be the D (5 bases). The CDR3 here is CASSERGGSEEKLFF. CDR3 in DNA: TGCGCCAGCAGTGAGCGCGGGGGTTCGGAAGAAAAACTGTTTTTT.